The clone carrying this TCR beta chain was detected ten times or more. For the second PCR, which ran for about 7 to 12 cycles, a sample-barcoded 5' primer and a J-beta primer mix were used. TCRdb redid the calling of the 5' RACE reads with MiXCR, one entry per CDR3 protein. The sample lists about 570,000 distinct CDR3 sequences; about 26% were seen once. The data belong to a study of blood T cells in healthy people across ages. There are 14 residues in the CDR3. Germline V gene lookup returns CDR1 SGHRS and CDR2 YFSETQ. Trimming pared 0 bases from V and 0 bases from J, leaving 6 bases between. The material sequenced was blood. The chain carries TRBV5-1 and TRBJ2-5; unclear D gene. The receptor was derived from a woman between 70 and 85 years old in good health. The DNA of the CDR3 is TGCGCCAGCAGCTTGGGGGATTACCAAGAGACCCAGTACTTC. It encodes CASSLGDYQETQYF.